The subject of this entry is one T cell receptor (beta chain). The antigen remains unidentified. The CDR3 runs to 11 residues. Germline CDR1 MNHEY, CDR2 SVGEGT. V was pared by 7 bases and J by 6 bases, with 7 bases between. Naive CD4+ T cells were purified with Tregs depleted by CD25. TCRdb reprocessed the 5' RACE reads with MiXCR, giving one entry per CDR3 protein. The data contain over 55,000 distinct CDR3 sequences, approximately 29% of them seen just once; the ten biggest clones take up approximately 2.2%. The study's findings and limits: Greatest tumor Treg TCR overlap was with tumor naive CD4+ cells.

The chain recombines TRBV6-2 or TRBV6-3 with TRBJ2-1; D is ambiguous. Sequenced: tumor-infiltrating naive CD4+ T cells sorted from the breast tumor. Subset described: naive CD4+ T cells, CD4+CD45RA+CD25-. The clonotype originates from a female donor with breast cancer. This CDR3 is CASNRFNEQFF. The DNA of the CDR3 is TGTGCCAGCAACCGATTCAATGAGCAGTTCTTC.